These 10 T cell receptor beta chains were all obtained from the same sample, sequenced in a study of regulatory T cells in long-lasting Graves disease. CDR3 regions were amplified by Arm-PCR using iRepertoire HTBI primers to build TCR beta libraries. TCRdb reprocessed the multiplex PCR reads via MiXCR and lists one record per CDR3 protein. The table records roughly 420,000 distinct CDR3 sequences, less than 15% of them present only once. Time point reported: newly diagnosed GD, antithyroid drugs for less than 3 months. RNA from PBMCs was the source of the TCR library. The same specimen was also included in a second study, on T cells in Graves' hyperthyroidism and ophthalmopathy.

Material: peripheral blood mononuclear cells (PBMCs), obtained at new diagnosis, from a patient treated with antithyroid drugs. These receptors came from a woman aged 45-60 years with Graves disease.

This clonotype has only a few counts. The rearrangement links TRBV18 to TRBJ1-6; 7 bases are shared with TRBD1. The CDR3 sequence is 16 residues long. The V gene's germline CDR1 is KGHSH and CDR2 LQKENI. V trimming: 5 bases; J trimming: 6 bases; junction bases outside the gene matches: 10. Here the CDR3 reads CASSSHGAGGNSPLHF. The CDR3 DNA is TGTGCCAGCTCATCACATGGGGCAGGGGGTAATTCACCCCTCCACTTT.

This clonotype showed up just a few times. The V gene is TRBV2, the J gene TRBJ2-5; tentatively, D is TRBD1 or TRBD2 (6 bases each). The germline V and J ends were trimmed by 2 bases and 1 base, with 11 bases remaining between them. The germline V gene encodes CDR1 SNHLY and CDR2 FYNNEI. The CDR3 is 15 residues long. The CDR3 loop reads CASSERRGSQETQYF. CDR3 DNA: TGTGCCAGCAGTGAAAGGAGGGGGTCCCAAGAGACCCAGTACTTC.

The chain uses TRBV29-1 and TRBJ2-7, with TRBD2 identical over 8 bases. Germline loops: CDR1 SQVTM, CDR2 ANQGSEA. Unmatched junction bases numbered 4, after V lost 6 bases and J lost 3 bases. This CDR3 contains 12 residues. This CDR3 is CSVGRGNYEQYF. Here the CDR3 DNA reads TGCAGCGTCGGGAGGGGTAACTACGAGCAGTACTTC.

This clonotype was recorded many times. The gene calls are TRBV11-3 and TRBJ2-1; the match to TRBD2 covers 11 bases. The germline gives CDR1 SGHNT, CDR2 YENEEA. This CDR3 contains 17 residues. Losses at the gene ends were 1 base for V and 3 bases for J; bases not matched to a gene: 5. The CDR3 is CASSLGIAGGNYNEQFF. As DNA, the CDR3 is TGTGCCAGCAGCTTAGGGATAGCGGGAGGGAACTACAATGAGCAGTTCTTC.

Comment on this clonotype: A read error is the likely source, as a far larger clone sits one nucleotide away. This chain links TRBV30 with TRBJ2-3; 11 bases fit TRBD2. The DNA end is a closer match to TRBJ2-7, so the J assignment may be wrong. The CDR3 length is 13 residues. Germline lookup yields CDR1 GTSNPN and CDR2 SVGIG (reference sequence). CDR3 DNA sequence: TGTGCCTGGAAAATGGGACTAGCGGATGAGCAGTACTTC. Its protein is CAWKMGLADEQYF.

The genes are TRBV5-1 and TRBJ1-4, with a weak D call TRBD1 (6 bases). CDR1 is SGHRS, CDR2 YFSETQ, per germline. This CDR3 is built from 18 residues. The V gene lost 0 bases and the J gene lost 10 bases, with 25 bases spanning the gap. The chain's CDR3 is CASSLGLSPGTEGGKLFF. For the CDR3, the DNA is TGCGCCAGCAGCTTGGGATTATCCCCGGGGACTGAAGGGGGAAAACTGTTTTTT.

V usage is TRBV2 and J usage is TRBJ1-1, with D possibly TRBD1 on 6 matching bases. There are 16 residues in the CDR3. The V and J ends lost 6 bases and 3 bases respectively, with 20 bases between them. CDR1 is SNHLY and CDR2 is FYNNEI in the germline V gene. DNA of the CDR3: TGTGCCAGCAGCTTAAGCTCTTGGTGGGGGCACACTGAAGCTTTCTTT. It is translated as CASSLSSWWGHTEAFF.

This clonotype was counted many times. The CDR3 coding sequence is TGTGCCAGCACCCATAGCGGGATATTCGAGCAGTACTTC. Its protein is CASTHSGIFEQYF. This chain joins TRBV12-3 or TRBV12-4 and TRBJ2-7, with 8 bases aligning to TRBD2. Trimming at V came to 7 bases and at J to 6 bases, leaving 8 bases not matched to a gene. This CDR3 is 13 amino acids long.

This clonotype occurred many times. The V gene is TRBV28, the J gene TRBJ2-7, with D possibly TRBD1 on 6 matching bases. The CDR3 is 16 amino acids. Trimming cost V 3 bases and J 0 bases, with 15 bases left between them. Germline CDR1 MDHEN, CDR2 SYDVKM. The CDR3 sequence is CASSFSRDKGSYEQYF. CDR3 bases: TGTGCCAGCAGTTTTTCCAGGGACAAGGGCTCCTACGAGCAGTACTTC. The whole variable domain, remainder taken from reference TRBV28 and TRBJ2-7, is DVKVTQSSRYLVKRTGEKVFLECVQDMDHENMFWYRQDPGLGLRLIYFSYDVKMKEKGDIPEGYSVSREKKERFSLILESASTNQTSMYLCASSFSRDKGSYEQYFGPGTRLTVT.

This clonotype was counted ten times or more. The DNA of the CDR3 is TGTGCCAGCAGCTTAAGGGCAGACCAAGAGACCCAGTACTTC. Protein product: CASSLRADQETQYF. The chain has TRBV7-3 and TRBJ2-5; D gene ambiguous. CDR1 is SGHTA, CDR2 FQGTGA, per germline. CDR3 length: 14 amino acids. V was shortened by 1 base and J by 0 bases, with 6 bases between the two germline ends.